Following are 10 T cell receptor beta chains from one sample sequenced in a study of PD-1 blockade in mismatch repair-deficient tumors. Sequencing used immunoSEQ multiplex PCR; TCRdb keeps in-frame clones, though not all of them. Of 15,000 to 20,000 clones in the sample, approximately 84% were seen once. The material was PBMCs, obtained less than 25 weeks after starting pembrolizumab. The receptors stem from an adult with mismatch repair-deficient cancer.

The chain combines TRBV4-1 with TRBJ2-5; TRBD2 is a possible D gene (6 bases). This CDR3 spans 14 amino acids. Germline V lookup: CDR1 MGHRA, CDR2 YSYEKL. Trimming pared 0 bases from V and 5 bases from J, leaving 10 bases between. CDR3 nucleotides: TGCGCCAGCAGCCAAGATCGGGGGTGGGAGACCCAGTACTTC. This sequence encodes CASSQDRGWETQYF.

The rearrangement uses TRBV5-1 and TRBJ2-7; D may be TRBD1 (5 bases). The CDR3 is 14 amino acids. Deletions cut 7 bases from V and 5 bases from J, with 19 bases between. The germline gives CDR1 SGHRS, CDR2 YFSETQ. The CDR3 nucleotides read TGCGCCAGCGGTACCGGACAACCGGGCGACGAGCAGTACTTC. It translates to CASGTGQPGDEQYF.

The rearrangement joins TRBV2 to TRBJ2-1; 7 positions agree with TRBD2. In germline, CDR1 is SNHLY, CDR2 FYNNEI. V was pared by 7 bases and J by 4 bases, with 13 bases of the junction left unmatched. This CDR3 comprises 16 residues. DNA for the CDR3: TGTGCCAGCAAGGCCTCGACTAGCAGGATGTACAATGAGCAGTTCTTC. Encoded protein: CASKASTSRMYNEQFF.

The V gene is TRBV11-3, the J gene TRBJ2-1; 7 bases agree with TRBD2. The CDR3 spans 13 residues. Trimming at V came to 1 base and at J to 6 bases, leaving 0 bases not matched to a gene. CDR1 is SGHNT and CDR2 is YENEEA in the germline V gene. CDR3 in amino acids: CASSLASGNEQFF. In DNA form, the CDR3 reads TGTGCCAGCAGCTTAGCTAGCGGCAATGAGCAGTTCTTC. The full variable domain, rest sourced from reference TRBV11-3 and TRBJ2-1, is EAGVVQSPRYKIIEKKQPVAFWCNPISGHNTLYWYLQNLGQGPELLIRYENEEAVDDSQLPKDRFSAERLKGVDSTLKIQPAELGDSAVYLCASSLASGNEQFFGPGTRLTVL.

The chain has TRBV29-1 and TRBJ1-1; 9 bases match TRBD1. V was pared by 7 bases and J by 1 base, with 7 bases of the junction left unmatched. Germline V lookup: CDR1 SQVTM, CDR2 ANQGSEA. This CDR3 has 14 amino acids. CDR3 in DNA: TGCAGCGCCCTATTACAGGGGGCGAACACTGAAGCTTTCTTT. This gives the protein CSALLQGANTEAFF.

The V call is TRBV2, the J call TRBJ2-5; 7 positions match TRBD1. CDR1 and CDR2 from the germline V gene are SNHLY and FYNNEI. Trimming removed 3 bases from V and 9 bases from J; junction bases left unmatched: 4. The CDR3 totals 12 residues. This CDR3 reads CASSDRGWSQYF. CDR3 in DNA: TGTGCCAGCAGTGACAGGGGGTGGTCCCAGTACTTC.

The chain links TRBV28 to TRBJ1-2, with a possible D match to TRBD1 (6 bases). The germline gives CDR1 MDHEN, CDR2 SYDVKM. Trimming removed 3 bases from V and 5 bases from J, with 10 bases in between. CDR3 length equals 13 residues. The DNA of the CDR3 is TGTGCCAGCAGTTTCAGAACAGGGTATGGCTACACCTTC. Translated, it gives CASSFRTGYGYTF.

The count of this clone is one. The chain links TRBV27 to TRBJ2-3; 13 bases fit TRBD2. Germline assignment: CDR1 MNHEY and CDR2 SMNVEV (reference sequence). V was pared by 6 bases and J by 2 bases, with 8 bases of the junction left unmatched. The CDR3 runs 17 residues. The CDR3: CASSRLAGGFNTDTQYF. In DNA form, the CDR3 reads TGTGCCAGCAGCCGACTAGCGGGAGGCTTCAACACAGATACGCAGTATTTT.

J is TRBJ1-1 and V is TRBV7-6, with TRBD1 matching 7 bases. Germline V gives CDR1 SGHVS, CDR2 FNYEAQ. V shed 4 bases, J shed 6 bases, and the junction held 8 bases outside the gene matches. This CDR3 spans 14 amino acids. Written as DNA, the CDR3 is TGTGCCAGCAGCTCCCCGGGAGGGACAGCTGAAGCTTTCTTT. It codes for CASSSPGGTAEAFF.

This chain connects TRBV30 to TRBJ1-4, with D unresolved. CDR3 length: 15 residues. The germline V and J ends were trimmed by 0 bases and 0 bases, with 8 bases remaining between them. Looked up from germline, CDR1 is GTSNPN and CDR2 is SVGIG (reference sequence). The CDR3, as DNA: TGTGCCTGGAGTGTAGGGAGTGCAACTAATGAAAAACTGTTTTTT. Amino acids: CAWSVGSATNEKLFF. Looking up the rest from reference TRBV30 and TRBJ1-4 gives the full variable domain: SQTIHQWPATLVQPVGSPLSLECTVEGTSNPNLYWYRQAAGRGLQLLFYSVGIGQISSEVPQNLSASRPQDRQFILSSKKLLLSDSGFYLCAWSVGSATNEKLFFGSGTQLSVL.